This TCR beta chain is drawn from a study of memory CD4+ T cells and cytomegalovirus serostatus. Overall study context: Of the healthy Belgian adults, under 10 were CMV seropositive and about 24 seronegative.

Clones were read by immunoSEQ multiplex PCR, and TCRdb kept only the in-frame ones, dropping some. The sample has about 50,000 clones; about 78% are singletons. A note on this clone: Its specificity is not known.

Findings and limits, study-wide: Of approximately 160 reported CMV TCRbeta sequences, under 70 were found in memory CD4+ repertoires. The CMV-associated TCR signature appears largely within the CD4+ memory repertoire.

J was trimmed by 1 base and V by 6 bases; bases with no gene match: 7. The CDR3 consists of 16 residues. Germline CDR1 reads ENHRY; CDR2 reads SYGVKD. Single viable CD3+CD4+CD8-CD45RO+ cells were sorted as the memory CD4+ T cells. The TCR was taken from an adult in good health and CMV-seronegative. This rearrangement joins TRBV10-3 to TRBJ2-2; 8 bases match TRBD1. Sequencing input: memory CD4+ T cells from blood. This CDR3 reads CAIRTGAQLNTGELFF. As DNA, the CDR3 is TGTGCCATCAGGACAGGGGCCCAATTGAACACCGGGGAGCTGTTTTTT.